A single T cell receptor (beta chain) is shown here with its context. The antigen is not known. This record comes from a study of cytomegalovirus exposure and HLA in healthy donors. Whole-study results and caveats: Both high specificity and high sensitivity reportedly marked the classifier's diagnosis of cytomegalovirus status. The study listed some 160 cytomegalovirus-associated TCR beta chains. Most TCR sequences were uncommon, yet certain public TCRs appeared in many donors.

The donors were part of the validation cohort, which consisted of roughly 120 subjects and was separate from the first cohort of about 720 subjects. The V and J ends lost 6 bases and 3 bases respectively, with 17 bases between them. Germline V gives CDR1 MNHEY, CDR2 SMNVEV (reference sequence). The CDR3 has 15 residues. The protocol was immunoSEQ multiplex PCR, while the TCRdb copy is restricted to in-frame clones and leaves out a portion. The repertoire consists of approximately 280,000 clones, with 65% to 90% occurring once and the leading ten covering around 1%. The V call is TRBV27, the J call TRBJ1-2; D is perhaps TRBD1 (6 bases). Sequencing was carried out using PBMCs. This receptor was identified in a woman aged 18-35 years in good health and CMV-seronegative. The CDR3 DNA is TGTGCCAGCAGCCCCCGGACAGTTCTAGACTATGGCTACACCTTC. Its translation: CASSPRTVLDYGYTF.